This is a list of T cell receptor beta chains from one sample in a study of blood T cell repertoires in COVID-19. Data came from immunoSEQ multiplex PCR; TCRdb stores just in-frame clones and leaves some out. The sample records tens of thousands of clones, around 80% being singletons. Sequenced material: peripheral blood. The receptors derive from a human donor in a cohort sampled during active COVID-19. Both conserved end residues are part of each CDR3. D genes are given only for firm matches. Not every row has a clone size; where given, it reads once, few, many or a size class.

d_call j_call clone_size v_call cdr3_aa cdr3_nt
. TRBJ1-3 . TRBV3-1/TRBV3-2 CASSQGGGRSGNTIYF TGTGCCAGCAGCCAAGGGGGGGGACGCTCTGGAAACACCATATATTTT
. TRBJ2-5 . TRBV18 CASSPPQGKETQYF TGTGCCAGCTCACCACCGCAGGGAAAGGAGACCCAGTACTTC
. TRBJ1-3 . TRBV7-9 CASSHPGSGNTIYF TGTGCCAGCAGCCACCCAGGGTCTGGAAACACCATATATTTT
TRBD2 TRBJ2-1 . TRBV27 CASRRTSGNNEQFF TGTGCCAGCAGGCGGACTAGCGGCAACAATGAGCAGTTCTTC
TRBD2 TRBJ2-5 . TRBV5-1 CASSAGLAEETQYF TGCGCCAGCAGCGCGGGACTAGCGGAAGAGACCCAGTACTTC
TRBD2 TRBJ2-1 . TRBV5-1 CASSLGSGRVDEQFF TGCGCCAGCAGCTTGGGTAGCGGGAGAGTAGATGAGCAGTTCTTC
TRBD1 TRBJ1-1 . TRBV28 CASRQNDRGSRAFF TGTGCCAGCAGACAAAATGACAGGGGTTCGAGAGCTTTCTTT
TRBD2 TRBJ2-1 . TRBV7-9 CASSREVSEQFF TGTGCCAGCAGCCGGGAGGTGTCTGAGCAGTTCTTC
TRBD2 TRBJ2-7 . TRBV4-2 CASSQEPGLAGGPAGDEQYF TGTGCCAGCAGCCAAGAGCCGGGACTAGCGGGAGGGCCGGCCGGGGACGAGCAGTACTTC
. TRBJ1-1 . TRBV20-1 CSASPGQVEAFF TGCAGTGCTAGTCCCGGACAAGTTGAAGCTTTCTTT
. TRBJ1-1 . TRBV30 CAWSLQMRAEAFF TGTGCCTGGAGCCTCCAAATGAGGGCTGAAGCTTTCTTT
TRBD2 TRBJ2-7 . TRBV10-3 CATHRTSGSYEQYF TGTGCCACTCATAGGACTAGCGGCTCCTACGAGCAGTACTTC
. TRBJ2-7 once TRBV7-6 CASSSTPRGRADYEQYF TGTGCCAGCAGCTCTACCCCCCGGGGAAGAGCTGACTACGAGCAGTACTTC
TRBD2 TRBJ2-7 . TRBV3-1/TRBV3-2 CASSLVAGEAEQYF TGTGCCAGCAGCCTAGTAGCGGGAGAAGCCGAGCAGTACTTC
TRBD2 TRBJ2-7 few TRBV2 CASSDTSGRGYEQYF TGTGCCAGCAGTGATACTAGCGGGAGGGGTTACGAGCAGTACTTC
TRBD2 TRBJ2-7 . TRBV5-1 CASSFHPTGTSGTYEQYF TGCGCCAGCAGCTTCCACCCTACCGGGACTAGCGGGACATACGAGCAGTACTTC
. TRBJ1-5 once TRBV18 CASSPGQTGQPQHF TGTGCCAGCTCACCAGGGCAGACGGGGCAGCCCCAGCATTTT
TRBD1 TRBJ1-5 few TRBV28 CASSPTLQGPRQPQHF TGTGCCAGCAGTCCAACCCTACAGGGGCCAAGGCAGCCCCAGCATTTT
. TRBJ2-7 . TRBV10-1 CASSESEVSYEQYF TGCGCCAGCAGTGAGTCGGAGGTCTCCTACGAGCAGTACTTC
TRBD2 TRBJ2-7 . TRBV4-2 CASSQPGTSGSSYEQYF TGTGCCAGCAGCCAACCTGGGACTAGCGGGAGCTCCTACGAGCAGTACTTC
. TRBJ2-2 . TRBV5-1 CASSPRLTNTGELFF TGCGCCAGCAGCCCCAGGCTTACGAACACCGGGGAGCTGTTTTTT
. TRBJ1-2 . TRBV28 CASSSPTRNYGYTF TGTGCCAGCAGTTCGCCAACACGTAACTATGGCTACACCTTC
. TRBJ1-6 . TRBV2 CASSESRLSSYNSPLHF TGTGCCAGCAGTGAAAGCCGCCTAAGCTCCTATAATTCACCCCTCCACTTT
TRBD2 TRBJ2-7 . TRBV30 CAWSVLAGTEQYF TGTGCCTGGAGTGTTCTAGCGGGAACCGAGCAGTACTTC
TRBD1 TRBJ2-5 . TRBV18 CASSPRQGEETQYF TGTGCCAGCTCACCTCGACAGGGGGAAGAGACCCAGTACTTC
TRBD2 TRBJ2-7 . TRBV5-1 CASRGSVSGTHEQYF TGCGCCAGCAGAGGGAGCGTGAGCGGGACCCACGAGCAGTACTTC
. TRBJ2-1 . TRBV29-1 CSVTLRGSNEQFF TGCAGCGTTACCCTTCGGGGGAGTAATGAGCAGTTCTTC
. TRBJ2-7 few TRBV29-1 CSDQDSHEQYF TGCAGCGACCAAGACAGCCACGAGCAGTACTTC
. TRBJ1-2 . TRBV6-5 CASITGKREGYTF TGTGCCAGCATAACAGGGAAGAGAGAGGGCTACACCTTC
TRBD1 TRBJ1-5 few TRBV7-2 CASSWGQAINQPQHF TGTGCCAGCAGCTGGGGACAGGCGATCAATCAGCCCCAGCATTTT
TRBD2 TRBJ2-1 once TRBV3-1/TRBV3-2 CASGRQGTSGRNEQFF TGTGCCAGCGGAAGACAGGGGACTAGCGGGAGGAATGAGCAGTTCTTC
. TRBJ1-1 . TRBV29-1 CSVRTGTAEAFF TGCAGCGTCCGCACAGGGACCGCTGAAGCTTTCTTT
TRBD1 TRBJ1-1 . TRBV6-2/TRBV6-3 CASSSKTRTGAPEAFF TGTGCCAGCAGTTCCAAAACCCGAACAGGGGCTCCTGAAGCTTTCTTT
. TRBJ1-4 . TRBV10-1 CASSEFVGGALFF TGCGCCAGCAGTGAGTTTGTTGGTGGGGCCCTGTTTTTT
. TRBJ2-3 . TRBV11-2 CASSLTGSGTDTQYF TGTGCCAGCAGCTTAACGGGATCCGGAACAGATACGCAGTATTTT
. TRBJ1-4 . TRBV5-1 CASSLGRGSNEKLFF TGCGCCAGCAGCTTGGGTAGGGGGTCTAATGAAAAACTGTTTTTT
TRBD2 TRBJ2-1 . TRBV6-4 CAGSGTSGRALYNEQFF TGTGCCGGATCCGGGACTAGCGGGAGGGCCCTTTACAATGAGCAGTTCTTC
TRBD2 TRBJ2-1 few TRBV27 CASSLGLAGVNEQFF TGTGCCAGCAGTTTGGGACTAGCGGGAGTCAATGAGCAGTTCTTC
TRBD2 TRBJ2-2 . TRBV4-2 CASSQARESPGELFF TGTGCCAGCAGCCAAGCGCGGGAGTCCCCCGGGGAGCTGTTTTTT
. TRBJ2-3 . TRBV5-1 CASLPRPDSDTQYF TGCGCCAGTCTGCCTAGACCTGACAGCGATACGCAGTATTTT
. TRBJ1-5 . TRBV19 CASSIGVAVNQPQHF TGTGCCAGTAGTATAGGTGTCGCAGTCAATCAGCCCCAGCATTTT
. TRBJ2-1 . TRBV30 CATSSYNEQFF TGTGCCACGAGCTCATACAATGAGCAGTTCTTC
TRBD1 TRBJ1-1 . TRBV28 CASSFPTGLNTEAFF TGTGCCAGCAGTTTCCCGACAGGGTTGAACACTGAAGCTTTCTTT
TRBD2 TRBJ2-1 few TRBV30 CAWSILAGAQFF TGTGCCTGGAGTATACTAGCGGGAGCGCAGTTCTTC
. TRBJ2-1 once TRBV5-4 CASSKDSSLSYNEQFF TGTGCCAGCAGCAAAGACAGTTCCCTCTCCTACAATGAGCAGTTCTTC
TRBD2 TRBJ2-1 . TRBV7-2 CASSLAPRLAGGSFNEQFF TGTGCCAGCAGCTTAGCGCCGAGACTAGCGGGAGGTTCGTTCAATGAGCAGTTCTTC
. TRBJ2-5 . TRBV7-2 CASSLRRGETQYF TGTGCCAGCAGCTTAAGGCGAGGCGAGACCCAGTACTTC
. TRBJ1-3 once TRBV6-6 CASSSGGRKGNTIYF TGTGCCAGCAGTTCCGGGGGGCGCAAGGGAAACACCATATATTTT
TRBD1 TRBJ1-1 few TRBV2 CASRYRGMNTEAFF TGTGCCAGCAGATACAGGGGAATGAACACTGAAGCTTTCTTT
. TRBJ2-3 . TRBV5-1 CASLPRPDSDTQYF TGCGCCAGCCTGCCTAGACCTGACAGCGATACGCAGTATTTT
TRBD2 TRBJ2-3 . TRBV7-8 CASSPRVFMVAGGGQYF TGTGCCAGCAGCCCGCGGGTTTTCATGGTAGCGGGAGGGGGGCAGTATTTT
. TRBJ2-2 few TRBV28 CASQRAGTGELFF TGTGCCAGCCAACGGGCGGGAACCGGGGAGCTGTTTTTT
. TRBJ1-1 . TRBV30 CAWGRFREAFF TGTGCCTGGGGGAGATTTCGGGAAGCTTTCTTT
. TRBJ1-6 . TRBV9 CASSPQTAGSPLHF TGTGCCAGCAGCCCACAGACCGCTGGGTCACCCCTCCACTTT